The 22 T cell receptor beta chains reported below all come from one sample, sequenced in a study of blood T cells in healthy people across ages. A second PCR, run for about 7 to 12 cycles, used a sample-barcoded 5' primer plus a J-beta primer mix. TCRdb reprocessed the 5' RACE reads with MiXCR, giving one entry per CDR3 protein. The sample lists roughly 500,000 distinct CDR3 sequences, 24% seen once, with roughly 10% in the top ten. These data were likewise used in another study, on T cells of mothers and their children.

The sequencing input was blood. Source of these receptors: a boy under 18 in good health.

V and J are TRBV12-3 or TRBV12-4 and TRBJ1-2; 10 bases map to TRBD1. The CDR3 runs to 14 residues. The junction had 3 bases not matched to a gene; V was cut back by 5 bases and J by 3 bases. CDR3 sequence reads: CASSGDRGYYGYTF. CDR3 in DNA: TGTGCCAGCAGTGGGGACAGGGGATACTATGGCTACACCTTC.

This clonotype was seen many times. The chain employs TRBV9 and TRBJ2-7; no firm D call. Germline lookup yields CDR1 SGDLS and CDR2 YYNGEE. V lost 0 bases and J lost 3, with 10 bases in between. This CDR3 spans 14 amino acids. The CDR3 coding sequence is TGTGCCAGCAGCGTAGAGGGCACTTACTACGAGCAGTACTTC. Translated, it gives CASSVEGTYYEQYF.

This chain connects TRBV29-1 to TRBJ2-1, with 8 bases lining up with TRBD2. Germline values: CDR1 SQVTM, CDR2 ANQGSEA. J lost 5 bases, V lost 6 bases, and 12 bases had no gene match. The CDR3 is 15 amino acids. The CDR3 spells CSVRGTSGYHNEQFF. CDR3 in DNA: TGCAGCGTCCGGGGAACTAGCGGATACCACAATGAGCAGTTCTTC.

J is TRBJ2-7 and V is TRBV6-2 or TRBV6-3; TRBD1 matches at 8 bases. Trimming cost V 5 bases and J 1 base; bases outside gene matches: 4. From germline, CDR1 is MNHEY and CDR2 SVGEGT. The CDR3 is made up of 14 amino acids. The CDR3 spells CASSRQGISYEQYF. The CDR3 nucleotides read TGTGCCAGCAGTCGACAGGGGATATCCTACGAGCAGTACTTC.

In regard to this clonotype: One junction end does not reproduce the germline sequence, and a read error may be involved. The V gene is TRBV20-1, the J gene TRBJ2-5; D gene unclear. This CDR3 is built from 13 residues. Germline assignment: CDR1 DFQATT and CDR2 SNEGSKA (reference sequence). As DNA, the CDR3 is TGCAGTGCTAGAATGGCATCCCAAGAGACCCAATACTTC. It codes for CSARMASQETQYF.

This clonotype showed up just a few times. The rearrangement uses TRBV4-3 and TRBJ1-1; D perhaps matches TRBD1 (6 bases). Between the trimmed V and J ends, which lost 4 bases and 1 base, there was a span of 19 bases. The length of the CDR3 is 17 residues. The V gene's germline CDR1 is LGHNA and CDR2 YSLEER. CDR3 nucleotides: TGCGCCAGCAGCCTTTACGGGGGGCGAGGAGAGAACACTGAAGCTTTCTTT. Its translation: CASSLYGGRGENTEAFF.

This clonotype has a handful of counts. This chain uses TRBV12-5 with TRBJ2-3, with 12 bases identical to TRBD1. CDR3 length: 16 residues. Germline V CDR1 and CDR2: LGHNT, FRNRAP. J lost 2 bases, V lost 6 bases, and 6 bases had no gene match. DNA of the CDR3: TGTGCTAGTGGATCCGGGACAGGGGGCTTCACAGATACGCAGTATTTT. This sequence encodes CASGSGTGGFTDTQYF.

This clonotype has only a few counts. The chain employs TRBV5-6 and TRBJ2-2; D is unclear. Germline V gene data show CDR1 as SGHDT and CDR2 as YYEEEE. Trimming pared 0 bases from V and 9 bases from J, leaving 12 bases between. There are 14 residues in the CDR3. The chain's CDR3 is CASSLAARARELFF. DNA for the CDR3: TGTGCCAGCAGCTTGGCCGCACGAGCCCGGGAGCTGTTTTTT.

This clonotype appeared a few times. The V call is TRBV29-1, the J call TRBJ2-7; D possibly uses TRBD1 or TRBD2 (6 bases each). The CDR3 covers 15 residues. Germline V gene data show CDR1 as SQVTM and CDR2 as ANQGSEA. V was trimmed by 4 bases and J by 2 bases, leaving 18 bases between them. As DNA, the CDR3 is TGCAGCGTTGCCGGGGGACAAGAATCTACCTACGAGCAGTACTTC. It yields the protein CSVAGGQESTYEQYF.

In this sample, this clonotype turned up a few times. V gene TRBV2 combines with J gene TRBJ1-5; 9 bases agree with TRBD1. Germline lookup yields CDR1 SNHLY and CDR2 FYNNEI. The junction had 6 bases not matched to a gene; V was cut back by 3 bases and J by 0 bases. CDR3 length: 17 residues. The CDR3 nucleotides read TGTGCCAGCAGTGAGGACAGGGGATCCTATAGCAATCAGCCCCAGCATTTT. Protein sequence: CASSEDRGSYSNQPQHF.

V and J are TRBV10-3 and TRBJ2-3; 8 bases map to TRBD2. Unmatched junction bases numbered 18, after V lost 4 bases and J lost 3 bases. This CDR3 comprises 19 residues. Germline V gene data show CDR1 as ENHRY and CDR2 as SYGVKD. CDR3 in DNA: TGTGCCATCAGTGCCCCCGGGACTAGGTATCCCTCTTTGACAGATACGCAGTATTTT. The encoded protein is CAISAPGTRYPSLTDTQYF.

On this clonotype itself: The junction differs from germline at one of its ends, possibly a read error. This sequence joins TRBV7-9 and TRBJ2-1, with 10 bases aligning to TRBD1. Germline CDR1 is SEHNR and CDR2 is FQNEAQ (reference sequence). There are 16 residues in the CDR3. The CDR3 DNA sequence: TGTGCCAGCAGCCCACCGAAGGACAGGGGGTCCAATGAGCGGTTCTTC. Translated, it gives CASSPPKDRGSNERFF.

This clonotype has more than one count but fewer than ten. The chain joins TRBV28 to TRBJ1-4; possibly TRBD1 for D (5 bases). This CDR3 is built from 15 residues. The germline gives CDR1 MDHEN, CDR2 SYDVKM. V was pared by 9 bases and J by 8 bases, with 22 bases between. CDR3 in DNA: TGTGCCAGTAGGGTCCTCGGGGCCCTTCGGGAAAAACTGTTTTTT. It is translated as CASRVLGALREKLFF. Using reference TRBV28 and TRBJ1-4 for the parts outside the CDR3, the full variable domain is DVKVTQSSRYLVKRTGEKVFLECVQDMDHENMFWYRQDPGLGLRLIYFSYDVKMKEKGDIPEGYSVSREKKERFSLILESASTNQTSMYLCASRVLGALREKLFFGSGTQLSVL.

This clonotype was recorded a few times. The rearrangement joins TRBV4-1 to TRBJ1-6; no clear D gene. Germline V lookup: CDR1 MGHRA, CDR2 YSYEKL. The length of the CDR3 is 13 residues. V was shortened by 1 base and J by 9 bases, with 7 bases between the two germline ends. CDR3 amino acids: CASSQVGASPLHF. DNA of the CDR3: TGCGCCAGCAGCCAAGTAGGTGCTTCACCCCTCCACTTT.

In its sample, this clonotype was seen once. The rearrangement joins TRBV3-1 to TRBJ1-1; D is perhaps TRBD1 (6 bases). The CDR3 extends over 15 amino acids. Trimming took 6 bases from V and 5 from J, leaving 19 bases between them. From germline, CDR1 is LGHDT and CDR2 YNNKEL (reference sequence). The chain's CDR3 is CASSLYRAEGTEAFF. The CDR3 DNA sequence: TGTGCCAGCAGTCTCTACAGGGCGGAAGGGACTGAAGCTTTCTTT.

In its sample, this clonotype was seen many times. This chain joins TRBV11-3 and TRBJ2-1; D gene ambiguous. Trimming cost V 3 bases and J 7 bases, with 4 bases left between them. The CDR3 sequence is 11 residues long. Germline-derived CDR1 and CDR2 are SGHNT and YENEEA. CDR3 amino acids: CASSFSNEQFF. In nucleotides, the CDR3 is TGTGCCAGCAGCTTTAGTAATGAGCAGTTCTTC. The variable domain in full, with the rest retrieved from reference TRBV11-3 and TRBJ2-1, is EAGVVQSPRYKIIEKKQPVAFWCNPISGHNTLYWYLQNLGQGPELLIRYENEEAVDDSQLPKDRFSAERLKGVDSTLKIQPAELGDSAVYLCASSFSNEQFFGPGTRLTVL.

The J gene is TRBJ2-5, the V gene TRBV20-1, with a tentative D call TRBD1 (5 bases). V lost 0 bases, J lost 1 base, and 18 bases lay in between. Germline V gene data show CDR1 as DFQATT and CDR2 as SNEGSKA (reference sequence). This CDR3 has 17 amino acids. The DNA for the CDR3 is TGCAGTGCTAGAGATATTGGGGCAGCCCTCCGCCAAGAGACCCAGTACTTC. The encoded protein is CSARDIGAALRQETQYF.

This clonotype was recorded many times. The chain is built from TRBV9 and TRBJ2-5; 8 bases are shared with TRBD1. This CDR3 has 15 amino acids. Germline V CDR1 and CDR2: SGDLS, YYNGEE. V shed 1 base and J 5 bases; nucleotides not matched to a gene: 7. CDR3 loop: CASSVTQGAGETQYF. The CDR3 DNA follows: TGTGCCAGCAGCGTAACGCAGGGGGCCGGGGAGACCCAGTACTTC.

The sample holds a few counts of this clonotype. The chain combines TRBV7-2 with TRBJ2-1, with TRBD2 matching over 12 bases. Germline CDR1 is SGHTA and CDR2 is FQGNSA. V was clipped by 1 base and J by 7 bases; unmatched bases: 2. The length of the CDR3 is 15 residues. In nucleotides, the CDR3 is TGTGCCAGCAGCTTAGGGACTAGCGGGGTGAATGAGCAGTTCTTC. It codes for CASSLGTSGVNEQFF.

The rearrangement joins TRBV7-9 to TRBJ1-5; a possible D gene is TRBD1 (5 bases). This CDR3 has 15 residues. Germline CDR1 SEHNR, CDR2 FQNEAQ (reference sequence). Trimming took 5 bases from V and 5 from J, leaving 16 bases between them. The CDR3 coding sequence is TGTGCCAGCAGCCTAGGCCAGGGAGGGGATCAGCCCCAGCATTTT. It is translated as CASSLGQGGDQPQHF.

The chain combines TRBV12-3 or TRBV12-4 with TRBJ2-5; 7 positions agree with TRBD1. CDR3 length: 11 residues. Trimming took 8 bases from V and 3 from J; bases not matched to a gene: 0. The CDR3 region has the DNA TGTGCCAGCCAGGGGGAAGAGACCCAGTACTTC. Translating gives CASQGEETQYF.

There are a few counts of this clonotype. Mismatch with germline at one junction end may stem from a read error. The chain uses TRBV7-2 and TRBJ2-2; D is perhaps TRBD2 (7 bases). Germline assignment: CDR1 SGHTA and CDR2 FQGNSA. This CDR3 has 14 residues. The CDR3 spells CASSRAGATGGLFF. The CDR3 DNA is TGTGCCAGCAGCCGCGCGGGGGCTACTGGGGGGCTGTTTTTT.